One sample yielded the 28 T cell receptor beta chains listed below, sequenced in a study of tissue T cells after allogeneic stem cell transplantation. Produced via immunoSEQ multiplex PCR; TCRdb's table is partial and in-frame only. Of around 51,000 clones in the sample, 65% to 85% were seen once. The specimen was sorted cells pooled from one or two spleens. These receptors were collected from a pool of C57BL/6 mice in good health.

As for this clone: These gene names are mouse names. The DNA ends 1 residue before the CDR3 does, and the rest of the CDR3 is filled in from the germline J gene. The chain joins TRBV5 to TRBJ2-2, with TRBD2 as a possible D gene (6 bases). The germline CDR1 and CDR2 sequences are LGHNA and YNLKQL (reference sequence). CDR3 length equals 16 residues. Trimming took off 0 bases at V and 0 bases at J, with 8 bases between the two ends. This chain's CDR3 is CASSQEGLSNTGQLYF. The sequenced part of the CDR3 DNA is TGTGCCAGCAGCCAAGAGGGACTTTCAAACACCGGGCAGCTCTAC.

As concerns this clone: Gene labels here are mouse ones. From the germline J gene comes the end of the CDR3, since the read stops 1 residue before it. The rearrangement uses TRBV13-3 and TRBJ1-2, with 9 bases lining up with TRBD1. The CDR3 runs to 16 residues. The germline V gene encodes CDR1 NNHDY and CDR2 SYVADS. V lost 0 bases to trimming and J lost 4 bases; unmatched junction nucleotides: 7. This CDR3 reads CASSDASGTGISDYTF. Incomplete CDR3 DNA: TGTGCCAGCAGTGATGCCTCCGGGACAGGGATCTCCGACTACACC.

This clone was seen a few times. Gene names are the mouse ones. With the read ending 1 residue before the CDR3 end, the germline J gene is used to fill in that end. The chain has TRBV31 and TRBJ2-7, with TRBD2 matching over 9 bases. Germline CDR1 GKSSPN, CDR2 SITVG. This CDR3 spans 14 amino acids. The junction had 0 bases not matched to a gene; V was cut back by 0 bases and J by 0 bases. The covered CDR3 bases are TGTGCCTGGAGTCTCTGGGGGGGCTCCTATGAACAGTAC. This codes for CAWSLWGGSYEQY. The CDR3 in full is CAWSLWGGSYEQYF. The full variable domain, rest sourced from reference TRBV31 and TRBJ2-7, is AQTIHQWPVAEIKAVGSPLSLGCTIKGKSSPNLYWYWQATGGTLQQLFYSITVGQVESVVQLNLSASRPKDDQFILSTEKLLLSHSGFYLCAWSLWGGSYEQYFGPGTRLTVL.

Of note for this clone: Genes and germline come from the mouse. The CDR3 end lies 1 residue beyond the end of the read and is filled in from the germline J gene. The V and J genes are TRBV15 and TRBJ2-7; 7 bases fit TRBD2. The CDR3 sequence is 13 residues long. Germline loops: CDR1 SGHND, CDR2 FRSKSL. The J segment lost 3 bases and the V segment lost 6 bases, leaving 5 bases of the junction unmatched. CDR3 bases read: TGTGCCAGCAGCCCGACTGGGAGCTATGAACAGTAC. This sequence encodes CASSPTGSYEQY. The CDR3 reads in full as CASSPTGSYEQYF.

Regarding this clone: Gene names refer to mouse genes. The read ends 1 residue before the CDR3 terminus; that terminus is restored from the germline J gene. The chain links TRBV12-1 to TRBJ2-1, with a weak D call TRBD1 (6 bases). V was shortened by 4 bases and J by 3 bases, with 15 bases between the two germline ends. CDR3 length: 15 amino acids. Germline V CDR1 and CDR2: SGHSN, HYEKVE. CDR3 DNA, as far as it was read: TGTGCCAGCTCCCTGCTCAGGGGTGGCTATGCTGAGCAGTTC. Translation: CASSLLRGGYAEQF. The full CDR3 reads CASSLLRGGYAEQFF.

In this sample, this clone turned up a few times. Mouse germline and gene names are used. From the germline J gene comes the end of the CDR3, since the read stops 1 residue before it. The chain joins TRBV29 to TRBJ2-7; D gene unclear. V dropped 0 bases and J dropped 4 bases, with 7 bases sitting between them. CDR1 is MSHET and CDR2 is SYDVDS in the germline V gene. CDR3 length equals 13 residues. The CDR3 bases that were read are TGTGCTAGCAGTTTATCAGGGAATTATGAACAGTAC. Translating gives CASSLSGNYEQY. The complete CDR3 sequence is CASSLSGNYEQYF. Drawing the rest from reference TRBV29 and TRBJ2-7, the complete variable domain is DMKVTQMPRYLIKRMGENVLLECGQDMSHETMYWYRQDPGLGLQLIYISYDVDSNSEGDIPKGYRVSRKKREHFSLILDSAKTNQTSVYFCASSLSGNYEQYFGPGTRLTVL.

A note on this clone: The gene names here belong to mouse. CDR3 DNA (partial): TGTGCCAGCAGTTTCTGGGCAGAAGTCTTC. Translation gives CASSFWAEVF. The complete CDR3 sequence is CASSFWAEVFF. The rearrangement links TRBV14 to TRBJ1-1; no clear D gene. The read ends 1 residue before the CDR3 terminus; that terminus is restored from the germline J gene. The CDR3 runs 11 residues. V shed 0 bases and J shed 6 bases, with 3 bases lying between them. Germline V gene data show CDR1 as SGHDT and CDR2 as FRDEAV.

About this clone: Gene labels here are mouse ones. Read sequence stops 1 residue before the CDR3 end, and the germline J gene provides the missing end. The chain couples TRBV19 to TRBJ2-2, with 10 bases matching TRBD1. The CDR3 has 15 amino acids. CDR1 and CDR2 from the germline V gene are FNHDT and SITEND (reference sequence). V lost 1 base, J lost 7 bases, and 4 bases stayed unmatched. The part of the CDR3 DNA that was read is TGTGCCAGCAGTATACCGACAGGGGGCAACGGGCAGCTCTAC. Amino acids: CASSIPTGGNGQLY. The complete CDR3 reads CASSIPTGGNGQLYF.

As for this clone: Germline and genes: mouse. The sequenced part of the CDR3 DNA is TGTGCCAGCAGCCAAGAGGGGACTGGGCCAGACACCCAGTAC. It codes for CASSQEGTGPDTQY. The CDR3 reads in full as CASSQEGTGPDTQYF. The genes are TRBV2 and TRBJ2-5, with 9 bases identical to TRBD2. The read is 1 residue too short to cover the CDR3 end, so that end is filled in from the germline J gene. Trimming at V came to 0 bases and at J to 5 bases, leaving 3 bases not matched to a gene. CDR3 length: 15 residues. CDR1 is LGHNA, CDR2 YSYQKL, per germline.

About this clone itself: The gene names given are mouse names. The read comes to an end 1 residue before the CDR3 does, leaving the germline J gene to fill in the end. V and J are TRBV13-2 and TRBJ2-5; 9 bases match TRBD2. The CDR3 runs 16 residues. The germline V gene has CDR1 NNHNN and CDR2 SYGAGS (reference sequence). V was pared by 1 base and J by 2 bases, with 5 bases of the junction left unmatched. The part of the CDR3 DNA that was read is TGTGCCAGCGGTGATTTGGGGGGGCGCCTCCAAGACACCCAGTAC. Its translation: CASGDLGGRLQDTQY. The CDR3 in its entirety is CASGDLGGRLQDTQYF.

A word on this clone: The gene symbols are mouse symbols. With the read ending 1 residue before the CDR3 end, the germline J gene is used to fill in that end. The chain joins TRBV16 to TRBJ2-5; TRBD1 agrees at 9 bases. J lost 7 bases, V lost 2 bases, and 4 bases had no gene match. This CDR3 comprises 14 residues. CDR1 and CDR2 from the germline V gene are SGHSA and FRNQAP. The sequenced CDR3 bases are TGTGCAAGCAGCTTACGGGACAGGGCGCACACCCAGTAC. This translates into CASSLRDRAHTQY. The entire CDR3 protein is CASSLRDRAHTQYF. Based on the CDR3 plus reference TRBV16 and TRBJ2-5, the full variable domain is NAGVIQTPRHKVTGKGQEATLWCEPISGHSAVFWYRQTIVQGLEFLTYFRNQAPIDDSGMPKERFSAQMPNQSHSTLKIQSTQPQDSAVYLCASSLRDRAHTQYFGPGTRLLVL.

Turning to this clone: Gene names and germline refer to mouse. The DNA ends 1 residue before the CDR3 does, and the rest of the CDR3 is filled in from the germline J gene. The V call is TRBV31, the J call TRBJ1-2; 9 bases line up with TRBD1. Germline assignment: CDR1 GKSSPN and CDR2 SITVG. The length of the CDR3 is 13 residues. V was pared by 3 bases and J by 5 bases, with 4 bases of the junction left unmatched. The CDR3 loop reads CAWRRDRDSDYTF. The part of the CDR3 DNA that was read is TGTGCCTGGAGGCGGGACAGGGATTCCGACTACACC.

With regard to this clone: Germline and genes: mouse. The read terminates 1 residue ahead of where the CDR3 ends, so the germline J gene completes it. V gene TRBV12-2 combines with J gene TRBJ2-1; perhaps TRBD1 as D (6 bases). CDR3 length: 14 amino acids. Trimming shortened V by 2 bases and J by 4 bases, and 11 bases separated the two germline ends. The germline V gene encodes CDR1 SGHLS and CDR2 HYDKME. Partial CDR3 DNA: TGTGCCAGCTCTCGCCGGGACAATTATGCTGAGCAGTTC. It is translated as CASSRRDNYAEQF. The entire CDR3 sequence reads CASSRRDNYAEQFF.

A remark on this clone: Gene names are mouse gene names. The read terminates 1 residue before the CDR3 end, so the remaining end is supplied by the germline J gene. The chain recombines TRBV29 with TRBJ2-1; no reliable D call. Trimming took off 2 bases at V and 1 base at J, with 6 bases between the two ends. Germline V lookup: CDR1 MSHET, CDR2 SYDVDS. The CDR3 runs to 14 residues. The sequenced part of the CDR3 DNA is TGTGCTAGCAGTTTAGACATAAACTATGCTGAGCAGTTC. As protein: CASSLDINYAEQF. The whole CDR3 is CASSLDINYAEQFF.

With regard to this clone: Gene names are the mouse ones. The read terminates 1 residue ahead of where the CDR3 ends, so the germline J gene completes it. The V call is TRBV19, the J call TRBJ2-4; D uncertain. Germline V gene data show CDR1 as FNHDT and CDR2 as SITEND (reference sequence). This CDR3 has 13 amino acids. Trimming cost V 0 bases and J 0 bases, with 2 bases left between them. The CDR3 bases that were read are TGTGCCAGCAGTATAGTTAGTCAAAACACCTTGTAC. It encodes CASSIVSQNTLY. The entire CDR3 is CASSIVSQNTLYF.

This clone was seen a handful of times. The gene symbols are mouse symbols. Read coverage stops 1 residue before the CDR3 terminus; the germline J gene supplies the remainder. The chain couples TRBV13-2 to TRBJ2-7; a weak D match, TRBD2 (5 bases). Between the trimmed V and J ends, which lost 0 bases and 6 bases, there was a span of 7 bases. The CDR3 runs to 12 residues. The germline V gene encodes CDR1 NNHNN and CDR2 SYGAGS (reference sequence). The CDR3 DNA, read in part, is TGTGCCAGCGGTGATGTTGGGGTTGAACAGTAC. The encoded protein is CASGDVGVEQY. The full CDR3 protein is CASGDVGVEQYF.

Concerning this clone: Gene names are mouse gene names. The CDR3 end falls 1 residue outside the read, so it is completed with the germline J gene. The chain has TRBV19 and TRBJ2-3; the D gene is possibly TRBD1 (5 bases). V lost 5 bases and J 0 bases, leaving 10 bases between the germline ends. Germline CDR1 FNHDT, CDR2 SITEND (reference sequence). The CDR3 covers 14 residues. The CDR3 DNA, read in part, is TGTGCCAGCAGGGACAACCCTAGTGCAGAAACGCTGTAT. It is translated as CASRDNPSAETLY. The entire CDR3 protein reads CASRDNPSAETLYF.

This clone was counted a single time. The germline and genes are mouse ones. The CDR3 goes on 1 residue after the read ends, and that part is filled in from the germline J gene. The chain has TRBV3 and TRBJ2-5, with D tentatively TRBD2 (6 bases). Deletions cut 1 base from V and 4 bases from J, with 6 bases between. This CDR3 spans 13 amino acids. Germline V CDR1 and CDR2: SNHLY, FYNGKV (reference sequence). This CDR3 reads CASSLVGEDTQYF. The CDR3 bases that were read are TGTGCCAGCAGCTTAGTGGGGGAAGACACCCAGTAC.

As concerns this clone: Genes here carry mouse names. The CDR3 loop is CASGDWGGGAEQFF. CDR3 DNA, as far as it was read: TGTGCCAGCGGTGACTGGGGGGGAGGTGCTGAGCAGTTC. The chain recombines TRBV13-2 with TRBJ2-1, with 9 bases lining up with TRBD2. Coverage ceases 1 residue before the CDR3 finishes, and the germline J gene fills in the end. Trimming removed 2 bases from V and 6 bases from J; junction bases left unmatched: 3. The CDR3 contains 14 residues. The germline V gene encodes CDR1 NNHNN and CDR2 SYGAGS (reference sequence).

This clone turned up a few times. Gene names are mouse gene names. Coverage ceases 1 residue before the CDR3 finishes, and the germline J gene fills in the end. V usage is TRBV16 and J usage is TRBJ1-5; the D is unclear. Germline V CDR1 and CDR2: SGHSA, FRNQAP. V was pared by 0 bases and J by 6 bases, with 3 bases between. The CDR3 is 12 residues long. CDR3 bases read: TGTGCAAGCAGCTTAGATTCCCAGGCTCCGCTT. Its translation: CASSLDSQAPL. The whole CDR3 reads CASSLDSQAPLF.

About this clone: The germline and genes are mouse ones. The CDR3 goes on 1 residue after the read ends, and that part is filled in from the germline J gene. V gene TRBV13-3 combines with J gene TRBJ1-1; maybe TRBD1 (5 bases). Between the trimmed V and J ends, which lost 5 bases and 2 bases, there was a span of 10 bases. Germline values: CDR1 NNHDY, CDR2 SYVADS. The CDR3 runs to 13 residues. This CDR3 is CASSPRGNTEVFF. The CDR3 DNA, read in part, is TGTGCCAGCAGCCCCCGGGGCAACACAGAAGTCTTC.

About this clone: Any gene name here is a mouse gene name. The CDR3 end lies 1 residue beyond the end of the read and is filled in from the germline J gene. Other DNA sequences in the same sample also yield this CDR3. This sequence joins TRBV13-2 and TRBJ2-7; no firm D call. Germline V gene lookup returns CDR1 NNHNN and CDR2 SYGAGS (reference sequence). V was cut by 2 bases and J by 0 bases, with 12 bases left in between. The CDR3 covers 15 residues. The CDR3 DNA, read in part, is TGTGCCAGCGGTGAGCGAGGGTTAAGCTCCTATGAACAGTAC. The encoded protein is CASGERGLSSYEQY. From start to end, the CDR3 is CASGERGLSSYEQYF.

As concerns this clone: Gene names refer to mouse genes. The read falls 1 residue short of the CDR3 end, and the missing part is taken from the germline J gene. This rearrangement joins TRBV20 to TRBJ2-7, with 10 bases matching TRBD1. From germline, CDR1 is GFQATS and CDR2 STVNSAI. J lost 5 bases, V lost 0 bases, and 4 bases had no gene match. This CDR3 contains 14 residues. CDR3 DNA (partial): TGTGGTGCTAGGGAGAGGACAGGGGGGGATGAACAGTAC. Translation gives CGARERTGGDEQY. The whole CDR3 protein is CGARERTGGDEQYF.

About this clone itself: All gene names here are mouse names. CDR3 DNA (partial): TGTGCCAGCAGGGCCGGGACATACCAAGACACCCAGTAC. It encodes CASRAGTYQDTQY. The whole CDR3 reads CASRAGTYQDTQYF. The chain links TRBV15 to TRBJ2-5; D might be TRBD1 (6 bases). The DNA ends 1 residue before the CDR3 does, and the rest of the CDR3 is filled in from the germline J gene. The CDR3 is made up of 14 amino acids. V gave up 6 bases and J gave up 1 base, with 11 bases separating them. Germline lookup yields CDR1 SGHND and CDR2 FRSKSL.

With regard to this clone: The gene names given are mouse names. The read terminates 1 residue before the CDR3 end, so the remaining end is supplied by the germline J gene. The chain employs TRBV3 and TRBJ2-1, with 7 nucleotides matching TRBD2. Germline-derived CDR1 and CDR2 are SNHLY and FYNGKV (reference sequence). V lost 2 bases to trimming and J lost 2 bases; unmatched junction nucleotides: 0. The CDR3 contains 14 residues. The CDR3 region is CASSLLGDYAEQFF. The sequenced part of the CDR3 DNA is TGTGCCAGCAGCTTACTGGGGGACTATGCTGAGCAGTTC.

As for this clone: Gene names follow the mouse nomenclature. The read is 1 residue too short to cover the CDR3 end, so that end is filled in from the germline J gene. The J gene is TRBJ1-4, the V gene TRBV3; 9 bases are shared with TRBD1. This CDR3 region has 16 residues. V dropped 1 base and J dropped 7; count of bases not matched to a gene: 7. Germline V gene lookup returns CDR1 SNHLY and CDR2 FYNGKV (reference sequence). CDR3 sequence: CASSLEGTGRGERLFF. CDR3 DNA (partial): TGTGCCAGCAGCTTAGAAGGGACAGGGAGAGGCGAAAGATTATTT. Full variable domain (missing parts from reference TRBV3 and TRBJ1-4): GPKVLQIPSHQIIDMGQMVTLNCDPVSNHLYFYWYKQILGQQMEFLVNFYNGKVMEKSKLFKDQFSVERPDGSYFTLKIQPTALEDSAVYFCASSLEGTGRGERLFFGHGTKLSVL.

As concerns this clone: Gene names denote mouse genes. The CDR3 end lies 1 residue beyond the end of the read and is filled in from the germline J gene. V and J are TRBV24 and TRBJ1-3; TRBD1 aligns across 9 bases. The CDR3 consists of 15 residues. Germline CDR1 and CDR2: KGHTA and FRNEEI. V lost 4 bases, J lost 0 bases, and 1 base stayed unmatched. Incomplete CDR3 DNA: TGTGCCAGCAGTCGACAGGGGGGTTCTGGAAATACGCTCTAT. Encoded protein: CASSRQGGSGNTLY. Given in full, the CDR3 is CASSRQGGSGNTLYF.

This clone was detected a few times. Genes and germline come from the mouse. The read terminates 1 residue before the CDR3 end, so the remaining end is supplied by the germline J gene. The rearrangement uses TRBV3 and TRBJ1-3; D gene unclear. This CDR3 region has 12 residues. Germline CDR1 is SNHLY and CDR2 is FYNGKV (reference sequence). V was pared by 0 bases and J by 3 bases, with 0 bases between. Partial CDR3 DNA: TGTGCCAGCAGCTTAGCTGGAAATACGCTCTAT. Residues: CASSLAGNTLY. The full CDR3 protein is CASSLAGNTLYF.